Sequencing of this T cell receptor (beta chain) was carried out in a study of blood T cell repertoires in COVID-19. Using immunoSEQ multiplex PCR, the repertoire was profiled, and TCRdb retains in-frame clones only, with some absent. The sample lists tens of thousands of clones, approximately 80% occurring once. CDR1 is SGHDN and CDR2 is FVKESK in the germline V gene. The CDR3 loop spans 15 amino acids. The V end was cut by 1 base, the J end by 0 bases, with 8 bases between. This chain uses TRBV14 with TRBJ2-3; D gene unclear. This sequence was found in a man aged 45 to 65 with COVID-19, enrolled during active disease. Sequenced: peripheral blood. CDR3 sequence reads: CASSQVSGSTDTQYF. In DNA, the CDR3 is TGTGCCAGCAGCCAAGTTTCAGGTAGCACAGATACGCAGTATTTT.